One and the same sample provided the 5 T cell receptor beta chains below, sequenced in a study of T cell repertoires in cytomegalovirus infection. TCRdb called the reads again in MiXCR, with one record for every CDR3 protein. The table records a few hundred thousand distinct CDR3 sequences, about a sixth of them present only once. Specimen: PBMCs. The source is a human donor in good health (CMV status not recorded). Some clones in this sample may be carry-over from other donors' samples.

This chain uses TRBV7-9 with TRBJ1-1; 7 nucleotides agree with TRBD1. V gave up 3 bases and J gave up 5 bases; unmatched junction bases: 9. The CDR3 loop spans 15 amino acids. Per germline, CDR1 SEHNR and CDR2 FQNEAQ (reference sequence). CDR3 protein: CASSLNRGKATEAFF. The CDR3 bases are TGTGCCAGCAGCTTGAACAGGGGAAAGGCGACTGAAGCTTTCTTT.

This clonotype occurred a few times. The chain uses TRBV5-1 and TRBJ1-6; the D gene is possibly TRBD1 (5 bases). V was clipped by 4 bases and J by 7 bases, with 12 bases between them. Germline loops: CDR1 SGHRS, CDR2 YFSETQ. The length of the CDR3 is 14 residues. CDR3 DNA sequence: TGCGCCAGCAGCGTCGGGACGGAGAATTCACCCCTCCACTTT. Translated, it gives CASSVGTENSPLHF.

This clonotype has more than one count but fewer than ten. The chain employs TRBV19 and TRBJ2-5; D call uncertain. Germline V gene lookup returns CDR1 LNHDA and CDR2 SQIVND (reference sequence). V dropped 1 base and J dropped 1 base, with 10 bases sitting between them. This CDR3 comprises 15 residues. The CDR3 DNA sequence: TGTGCCAGTAGTATAGGGGCGTCAGTCCAAGAGACCCAGTACTTC. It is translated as CASSIGASVQETQYF.

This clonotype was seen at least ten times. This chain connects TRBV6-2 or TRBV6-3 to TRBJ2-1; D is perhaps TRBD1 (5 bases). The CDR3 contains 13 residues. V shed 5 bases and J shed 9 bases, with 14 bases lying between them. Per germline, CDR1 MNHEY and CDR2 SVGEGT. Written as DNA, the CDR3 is TGTGCCAGCAGTCCAATGACAGTTTCTGAGCAGTTCTTC. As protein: CASSPMTVSEQFF.

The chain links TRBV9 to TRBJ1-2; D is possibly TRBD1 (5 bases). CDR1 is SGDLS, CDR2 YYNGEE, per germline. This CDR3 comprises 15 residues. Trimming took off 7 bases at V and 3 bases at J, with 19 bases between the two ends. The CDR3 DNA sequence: TGTGCCAGCCACAGGACGGGGATAACGGACTATGGCTACACCTTC. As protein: CASHRTGITDYGYTF.